The clone carrying this T cell receptor (beta chain) was seen more than once but under ten times. What it binds is not known. TCRdb used MiXCR to reprocess the 5' RACE reads, holding one entry per CDR3 protein. The repertoire holds nearly 40,000 distinct CDR3 sequences, with 18% as singletons. Trimming removed 5 bases from V and 4 bases from J, with 12 bases in between. There are 13 residues in the CDR3. Germline V CDR1 and CDR2: MNHNY, SVGAGI (reference sequence). Study findings and constraints: Tumor memory CD4+ T cell TCR gene usage was found to cluster with blood and lymph node memory CD4+ cells and with lymph node naive CD4+ cells.

This receptor was taken from a female donor with breast cancer. Sequencing was performed on naive CD4+ T cells sorted from a lymph node. Subset described: naive CD4+ T cells, CD4+CD45RA+CD25-. The genes are TRBV6-6 and TRBJ2-7; D may be TRBD1 (5 bases). Here the CDR3 DNA reads TGTGCCAGCAGTCAGGACACAAGATACGAGCAGTACTTC. Amino acid sequence: CASSQDTRYEQYF.